A selection of T cell receptor beta chains follows, all from one sample in a study of blood T cell repertoires in COVID-19. The repertoire was sequenced with immunoSEQ multiplex PCR; TCRdb's copy has only in-frame clones and lacks some. Of approximately 100,000 clones listed, approximately 92% are singletons. Sample: peripheral blood. The receptors were sampled from a man between 65 and 80 years old with acute or convalescent COVID-19. Both conserved end residues are part of each CDR3. The D gene is left open where the match is weak. The size of a clone is reported for some rows only, either as once, few or many, or as a class for expanded clones.

CASRLKTSGATDTQYF,TGTGCCAGCAGATTAAAGACTAGCGGGGCCACAGATACGCAGTATTTT,TRBV6-6,-,TRBJ2-3,TRBD2
CASSLSGYNQPQHF,TGTGCCAGCAGCTTATCGGGTTACAATCAGCCCCAGCATTTT,TRBV7-2,-,TRBJ1-5,-
CASSTGGGSYTF,TGTGCCAGTAGTACAGGGGGCGGAAGCTACACCTTC,TRBV19,once,TRBJ1-2,TRBD1
CATSDLPGTDRAYNEQFF,TGTGCCACCAGTGATTTGCCCGGGACAGATCGTGCCTACAATGAGCAGTTCTTC,TRBV24-1,-,TRBJ2-1,TRBD1
CASSSLDSAGGSEQYF,TGCGCCAGCAGCTCCTTGGACTCAGCAGGGGGGTCCGAGCAGTACTTC,TRBV5-1,-,TRBJ2-7,-
CASSLAPTSFQTQYF,TGTGCCAGCAGCTTAGCCCCTACTAGTTTTCAGACCCAGTACTTC,TRBV11-2,-,TRBJ2-5,-
CASSQVTYTGELFF,TGTGCCAGCAGCCAAGTAACATACACCGGGGAGCTGTTTTTT,TRBV3-1/TRBV3-2,-,TRBJ2-2,-
CASSLQGPPYEQYF,TGCGCCAGCAGCTTACAGGGGCCGCCTTACGAGCAGTACTTC,TRBV5-1,few,TRBJ2-7,TRBD1
CASRHRGLYEQYF,TGTGCCAGCAGACACAGGGGGCTATACGAGCAGTACTTC,TRBV2,-,TRBJ2-7,TRBD1
CASSQQKTSGVNTEAFF,TGTGCCAGCAGCCAACAAAAAACGTCAGGGGTGAACACTGAAGCTTTCTTT,TRBV3-1/TRBV3-2,-,TRBJ1-1,-
CASSLGFGTLASYEQYF,TGTGCCAGCAGCTTAGGGTTTGGGACTCTCGCGTCCTACGAGCAGTACTTC,TRBV7-8,-,TRBJ2-7,-
CASSYGQGNTEAFF,TGTGCCAGCAGTTACGGGCAGGGAAACACTGAAGCTTTCTTT,TRBV6-5,once,TRBJ1-1,-
CASSPTDRGPREQYF,TGCGCCAGCAGCCCTACCGACAGGGGGCCTCGTGAGCAGTACTTC,TRBV4-3,-,TRBJ2-7,TRBD1
CASSVLAGALEQYF,TGTGCCAGCAGTGTTCTAGCGGGAGCCCTCGAGCAGTACTTC,TRBV28,-,TRBJ2-7,TRBD2
CASRFRGGNDEAFF,TGTGCCAGCAGATTTAGGGGAGGGAACGATGAAGCTTTCTTT,TRBV11-2,-,TRBJ1-1,-
CPPRRREGQGRETQYF,TGCCCCCCCCGCCGCCGGGAGGGACAGGGGAGGGAGACCCAGTACTTC,TRBV4-1,-,TRBJ2-5,TRBD1
CASSFSRNTQYF,TGTGCCAGCAGCTTCTCGAGGAATACGCAGTATTTT,TRBV5-6,-,TRBJ2-3,-
CASGQGSEQFF,TGTGCCTCAGGACAAGGTAGTGAGCAGTTCTTC,TRBV27,-,TRBJ2-1,-
CASSLQTGGLSDTQYF,TGTGCCAGCAGTCTGCAGACGGGAGGCCTTAGTGATACGCAGTATTTT,TRBV28,-,TRBJ2-3,TRBD2
CASSSGGYNEQFF,TGTGCCAGCAGCAGCGGGGGCTACAATGAGCAGTTCTTC,TRBV7-9,-,TRBJ2-1,TRBD2
CASSLSGNTIYF,TGTGCCAGCAGCCTCTCTGGAAACACCATATATTTT,TRBV7-9,-,TRBJ1-3,-
CASSQSVQTADNQPQHF,TGCGCCAGCAGTCAATCTGTCCAGACAGCAGACAATCAGCCCCAGCATTTT,TRBV23-1,-,TRBJ1-5,-
CASSIAGSGYNEQFF,TGTGCCAGTAGTATAGCCGGGAGCGGCTACAATGAGCAGTTCTTC,TRBV19,-,TRBJ2-1,-